This TCR beta chain was recovered during a study of shared clonotypes between healthy human individuals. Produced via immunoSEQ multiplex PCR; TCRdb's table is partial and in-frame only. Here the sample spans about 2,200,000 clones, about 93% being singletons. V was clipped by 2 bases and J by 1 base, with 7 bases between them. The CDR3 covers 13 residues. CDR1 and CDR2 from the germline V gene are SGHRS and YFSETQ. It was CD45RO-negative cells, positively selected for CCR7, that made up naive CD8 cells, with terminally differentiated effector memory CD45RA+ cells excluded. The V and J genes are TRBV5-1 and TRBJ2-7; D ambiguous. This TCR derives from a man between 18 and 35 years old in good health. Some clones in this sample may be carry-over from other donors' samples. The sample was naive CD8+ T cells from PBMCs. The CDR3 nucleotides read TGCGCCAGCAGCTTTAACCCGTCCTACGAGCAGTACTTC. Protein sequence: CASSFNPSYEQYF.